This T cell receptor (beta chain) was identified in a study of Ad26.COV2.S vaccination and SARS-CoV-2 variants. V dropped 2 bases and J dropped 10 bases, with 8 bases sitting between them. CDR3 length: 12 amino acids. Regarding treatment: some 20 received Ad26.COV2.S at low or high dose, single or two shots; about five received placebo; per-sample allocation not given. Sampling was performed 63 days after the first vaccine or placebo injection. Profiled with immunoSEQ multiplex PCR; TCRdb holds only in-frame clones, not every one. The sample contains roughly 420,000 clones, 89% of which appear only once.

The specimen was peripheral blood, collected in a trial of Ad26.COV2.S vaccine versus placebo. The TCR originated in a person between 18 and 60 years old who received the Ad26.COV2.S COVID-19 vaccine or a placebo. This chain links TRBV12-3 or TRBV12-4 with TRBJ1-4; D is uncertain. The chain's CDR3 is CASSLSTAKLFF. In DNA form, the CDR3 reads TGTGCCAGCAGTTTATCGACTGCAAAACTGTTTTTT.